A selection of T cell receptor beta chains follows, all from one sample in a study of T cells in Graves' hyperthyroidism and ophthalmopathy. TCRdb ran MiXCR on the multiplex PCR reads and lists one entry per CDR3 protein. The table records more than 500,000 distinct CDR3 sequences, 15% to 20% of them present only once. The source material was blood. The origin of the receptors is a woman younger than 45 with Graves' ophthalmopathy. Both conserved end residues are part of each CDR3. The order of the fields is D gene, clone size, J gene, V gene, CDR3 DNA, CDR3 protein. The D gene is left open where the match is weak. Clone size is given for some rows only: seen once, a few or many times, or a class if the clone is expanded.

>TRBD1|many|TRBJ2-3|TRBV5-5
TGTGCCAGCAGCCTCCGGGACAGGGGTCTCACAGATACGCAGTATTTT
CASSLRDRGLTDTQYF
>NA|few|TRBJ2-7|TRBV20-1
TGCAGTGCTAGAGATTTTGGCTGGGAATTCGAGCAGTACTTC
CSARDFGWEFEQYF
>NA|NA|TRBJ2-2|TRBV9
TGTGCCAGCAGCGAATCAGGGGTTAACACCGGGGAGCTGTTTTTT
CASSESGVNTGELFF
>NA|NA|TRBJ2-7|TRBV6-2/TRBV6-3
TGTGCCAGCAGTTATTCGGTTTGGGCGGGATCCTACGAGCAGTGCTTC
CASSYSVWAGSYEQCF
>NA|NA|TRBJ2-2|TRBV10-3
TGTGCCATCAGTGGCTCAGGGCCTAACACCGGGGAGCTGTTTTTT
CAISGSGPNTGELFF
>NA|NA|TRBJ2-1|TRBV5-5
TGTGCCAGCAGCTTGGACGGCAGCTTCAATGAGCAGCTCTTC
CASSLDGSFNEQLF
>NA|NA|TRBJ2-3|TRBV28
TGTGCCAGCAGTTTTTCTTGGGGGTTTCAAGATACGCAGTATTTT
CASSFSWGFQDTQYF
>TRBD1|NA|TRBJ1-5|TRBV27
TGTGCCAGCAGTTCAATACAGGGGGGCAATCAGCCCCAGCATTTT
CASSSIQGGNQPQHF
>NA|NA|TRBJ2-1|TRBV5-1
TGCGCCAGCAGCTTGGTATTAGCTGACAATGAGCAGTTCTTC
CASSLVLADNEQFF
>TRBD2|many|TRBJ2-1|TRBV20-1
TGCAGTTCTAGCGGGAGGGCCTTAAACGGCAATGAGCAGTTCTTC
CSSSGRALNGNEQFF
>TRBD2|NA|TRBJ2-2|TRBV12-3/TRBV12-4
TGTGCCAGCAGTCTCCCCCTTGGCGAGACTAGCGCCGGGGAGCTGTTTTTT
CASSLPLGETSAGELFF
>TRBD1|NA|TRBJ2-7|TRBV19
TGTGCCAGTAGTACGCCGGGACAGAACTACGAGCAGTACTTC
CASSTPGQNYEQYF
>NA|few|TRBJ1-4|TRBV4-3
TGCGCCAGCAGCCAAGATCAGGAGCAGATCAATGAAAAACTGTTTTTT
CASSQDQEQINEKLFF
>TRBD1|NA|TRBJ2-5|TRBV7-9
TGTGCCAGCAACTTACAGGGGAGCGCGCAAGAGACCCAGTACTTC
CASNLQGSAQETQYF
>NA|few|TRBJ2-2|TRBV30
TGTGCCTGGAGTGTATATGCGGCCGGGGAGCTGTTTTTT
CAWSVYAAGELFF
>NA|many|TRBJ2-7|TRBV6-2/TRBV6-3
TGTGCCAGCAGTCCTCCACATGATTGGCGTCCCGTCCACGAGCAGTACTTC
CASSPPHDWRPVHEQYF
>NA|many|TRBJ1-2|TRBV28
TGTGCCAGCAGTCCCCAGAGGTATGGCTACACCTTC
CASSPQRYGYTF
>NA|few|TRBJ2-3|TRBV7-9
TGTGCCAGCAGCCCTAGCTCACCATTCGGCATCGGTACAGATACGCAGTATTTT
CASSPSSPFGIGTDTQYF
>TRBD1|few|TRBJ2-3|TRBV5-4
TGTGCCAGCAGCTTTCAGGGGGCGCGAGATACGCAGTATTTT
CASSFQGARDTQYF
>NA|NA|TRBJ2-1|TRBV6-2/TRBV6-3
TGTGCCAGCAGTTTCGGGGGGCCGTGGTACAATGAGCAGTTCTTC
CASSFGGPWYNEQFF
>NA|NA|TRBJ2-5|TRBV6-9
TGTGCCAGCAGTTACCTGATGGCAGGGGCAGAGACCCAGTACTTC
CASSYLMAGAETQYF
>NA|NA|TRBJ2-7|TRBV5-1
TGCGCCAGCAGCTGGGGACGGGTCGGGTACGAGCAGTACTTC
CASSWGRVGYEQYF
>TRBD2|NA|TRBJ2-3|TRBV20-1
TGCAGTGCTTTTGCTAGCGGGGCCGATACGCAGTATTTT
CSAFASGADTQYF
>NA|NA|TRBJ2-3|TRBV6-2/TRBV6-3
TGTGCCAGCAGCCGGACTTTCGATACGCAGTATTTT
CASSRTFDTQYF
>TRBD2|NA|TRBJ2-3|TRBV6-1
TGTGCCAGCCGGGGGGTACGGACTAGCACAGATACGCAGTATTTT
CASRGVRTSTDTQYF
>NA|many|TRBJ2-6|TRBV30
TGTGCCTGGAGTGTACCGGGCTCTGGGGCCAACGTCCTGACTTTC
CAWSVPGSGANVLTF